This T cell receptor beta chain was recorded in a study of OX40 agonist ivuxolimab in advanced cancers. Turning to the study itself: Patients were treated with intravenous ivuxolimab, dosed at 0.01 to 10 mg/kg and infused every 2 weeks. Prior therapy, whether anti-PD-1, anti-PD-L1 or anti-CTLA-4, was allowed, and roughly 40% had some. Whole-study results and caveats: Partial responders at 0.1-3.0 mg/kg showed near-lowest clonal expansion. Certain nonresponders likewise exhibited a low normalized T-cell clonal expansion.

The CDR3 spans 11 residues. CDR1 is SGHRS, CDR2 YFSETQ, per germline. V lost 3 bases and J lost 13, with 11 bases in between. By frequency in the sample, this clone is medium-sized. Its antigen is as yet unknown. This table comes from immunoSEQ multiplex PCR, and its TCRdb copy is limited to in-frame clones, with some not included. The profile covers around 51,000 clones, with roughly 80% appearing a single time and 2% to 2.5% taken by the ten largest. The sequenced sample was CD4+ or CD8+ T cells sorted from blood, obtained in a trial of the OX40 agonist ivuxolimab. The receptor was isolated from an adult with an advanced solid tumor such as melanoma, head and neck, liver or kidney cancer. V and J are TRBV5-1 and TRBJ2-1; unclear D gene. CDR3 in amino acids: CASSSARFQFF. CDR3 coding DNA: TGCGCCAGCAGCTCCGCGCGGTTTCAGTTCTTC.